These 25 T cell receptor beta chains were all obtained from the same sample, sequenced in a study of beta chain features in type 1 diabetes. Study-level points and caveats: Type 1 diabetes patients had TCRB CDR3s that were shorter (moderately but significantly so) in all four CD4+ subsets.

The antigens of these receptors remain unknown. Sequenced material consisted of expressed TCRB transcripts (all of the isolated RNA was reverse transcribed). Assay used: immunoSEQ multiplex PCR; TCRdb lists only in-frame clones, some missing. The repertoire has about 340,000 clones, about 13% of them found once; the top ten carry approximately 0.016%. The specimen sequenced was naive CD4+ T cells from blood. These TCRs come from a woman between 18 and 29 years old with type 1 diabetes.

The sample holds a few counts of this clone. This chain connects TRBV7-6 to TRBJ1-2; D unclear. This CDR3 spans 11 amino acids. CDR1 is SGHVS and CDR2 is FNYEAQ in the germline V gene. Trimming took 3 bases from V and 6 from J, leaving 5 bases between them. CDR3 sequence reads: CASSLGHGYTF. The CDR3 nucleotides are TGTGCCAGCAGCTTGGGCCATGGCTACACCTTC. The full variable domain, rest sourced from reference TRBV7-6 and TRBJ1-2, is GAGVSQSPRYKVTKRGQDVALRCDPISGHVSLYWYRQALGQGPEFLTYFNYEAQQDKSGLPNDRFSAERPEGSISTLTIQRTEQRDSAMYRCASSLGHGYTFGSGTRLTVV.

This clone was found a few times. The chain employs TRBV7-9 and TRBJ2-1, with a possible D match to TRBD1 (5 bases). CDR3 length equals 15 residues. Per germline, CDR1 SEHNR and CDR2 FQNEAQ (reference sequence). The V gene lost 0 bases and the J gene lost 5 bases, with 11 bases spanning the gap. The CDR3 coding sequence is TGTGCCAGCAGCTTAGCGTTGGGCAGGGACAATGAGCAGTTCTTC. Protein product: CASSLALGRDNEQFF.

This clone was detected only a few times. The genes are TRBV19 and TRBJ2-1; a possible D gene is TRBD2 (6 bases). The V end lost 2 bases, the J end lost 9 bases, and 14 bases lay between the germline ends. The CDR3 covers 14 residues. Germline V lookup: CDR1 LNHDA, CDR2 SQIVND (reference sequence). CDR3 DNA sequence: TGTGCCAGTAGTATAAGTGGGCGGGATGCTGAGCAGTTCTTC. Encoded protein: CASSISGRDAEQFF.

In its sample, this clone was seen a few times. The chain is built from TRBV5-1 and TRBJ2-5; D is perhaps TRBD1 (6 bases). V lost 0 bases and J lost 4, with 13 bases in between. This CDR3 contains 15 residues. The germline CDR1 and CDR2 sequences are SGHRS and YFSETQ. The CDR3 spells CASSLGEGVIETQYF. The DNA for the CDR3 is TGCGCCAGCAGCTTGGGTGAGGGGGTCATAGAGACCCAGTACTTC. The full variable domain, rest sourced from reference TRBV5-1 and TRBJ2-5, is KAGVTQTPRYLIKTRGQQVTLSCSPISGHRSVSWYQQTPGQGLQFLFEYFSETQRNKGNFPGRFSGRQFSNSRSEMNVSTLELGDSALYLCASSLGEGVIETQYFGPGTRLLVL.

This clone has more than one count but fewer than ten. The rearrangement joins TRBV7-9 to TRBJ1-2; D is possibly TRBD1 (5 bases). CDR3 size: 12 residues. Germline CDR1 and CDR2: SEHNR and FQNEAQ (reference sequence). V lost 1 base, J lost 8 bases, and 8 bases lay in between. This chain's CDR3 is CASSLGQNGYTF. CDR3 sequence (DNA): TGTGCCAGCAGCTTAGGACAGAACGGCTACACCTTC.

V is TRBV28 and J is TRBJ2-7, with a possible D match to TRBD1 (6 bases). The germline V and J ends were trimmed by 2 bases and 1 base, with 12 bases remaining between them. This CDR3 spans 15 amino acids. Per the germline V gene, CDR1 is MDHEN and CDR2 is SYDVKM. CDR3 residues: CASSLGGTLSYEQYF. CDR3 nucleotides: TGTGCCAGCAGTTTAGGGGGCACTCTGTCCTACGAGCAGTACTTC.

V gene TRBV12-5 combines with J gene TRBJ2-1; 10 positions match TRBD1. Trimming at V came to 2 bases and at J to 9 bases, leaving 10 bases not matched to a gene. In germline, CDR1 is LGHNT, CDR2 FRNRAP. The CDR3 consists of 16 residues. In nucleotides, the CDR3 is TGTGCTAGTGGTTTGAACCCGGGACAGGGGCGCGGTGAGCAGTTCTTC. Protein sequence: CASGLNPGQGRGEQFF.

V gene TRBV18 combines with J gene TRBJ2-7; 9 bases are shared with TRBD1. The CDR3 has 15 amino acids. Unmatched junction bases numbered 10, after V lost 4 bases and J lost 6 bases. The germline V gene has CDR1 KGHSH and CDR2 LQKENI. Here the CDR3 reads CASSLQGAGQGEQYF. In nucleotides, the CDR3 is TGTGCCAGCTCACTACAGGGGGCGGGGCAAGGCGAGCAGTACTTC.

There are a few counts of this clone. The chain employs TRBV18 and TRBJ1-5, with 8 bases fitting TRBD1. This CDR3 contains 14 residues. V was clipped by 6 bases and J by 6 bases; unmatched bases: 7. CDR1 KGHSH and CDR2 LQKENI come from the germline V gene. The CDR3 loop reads CASSSDRAGQPQHF. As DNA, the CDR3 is TGTGCCAGCTCTTCGGACAGGGCAGGTCAGCCCCAGCATTTT.

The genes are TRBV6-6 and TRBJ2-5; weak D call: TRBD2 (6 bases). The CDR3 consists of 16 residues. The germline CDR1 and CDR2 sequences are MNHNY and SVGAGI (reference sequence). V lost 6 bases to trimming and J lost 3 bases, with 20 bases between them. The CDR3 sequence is CASSLGTARGEETQYF. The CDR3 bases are TGTGCCAGCAGCCTAGGGACTGCTCGAGGAGAAGAGACCCAGTACTTC.

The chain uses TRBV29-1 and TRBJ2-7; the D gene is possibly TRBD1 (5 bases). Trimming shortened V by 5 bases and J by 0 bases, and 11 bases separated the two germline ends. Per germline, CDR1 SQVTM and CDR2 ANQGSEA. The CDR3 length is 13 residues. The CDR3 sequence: CSVHTDSSYEQYF. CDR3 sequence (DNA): TGCAGCGTTCATACAGACAGCTCCTACGAGCAGTACTTC.

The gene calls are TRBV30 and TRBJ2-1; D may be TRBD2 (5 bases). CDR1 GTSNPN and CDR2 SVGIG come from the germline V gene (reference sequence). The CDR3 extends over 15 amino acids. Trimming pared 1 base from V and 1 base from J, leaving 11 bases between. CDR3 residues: CAWSAWTQSYNEQFF. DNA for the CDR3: TGTGCCTGGAGTGCGTGGACTCAGTCCTACAATGAGCAGTTCTTC.

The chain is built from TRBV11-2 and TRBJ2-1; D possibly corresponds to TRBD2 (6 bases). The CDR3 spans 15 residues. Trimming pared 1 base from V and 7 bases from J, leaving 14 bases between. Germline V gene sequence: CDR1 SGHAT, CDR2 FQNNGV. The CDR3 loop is CASSLVGGVANEQFF. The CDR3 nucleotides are TGTGCCAGCAGCTTAGTGGGGGGAGTAGCAAATGAGCAGTTCTTC.

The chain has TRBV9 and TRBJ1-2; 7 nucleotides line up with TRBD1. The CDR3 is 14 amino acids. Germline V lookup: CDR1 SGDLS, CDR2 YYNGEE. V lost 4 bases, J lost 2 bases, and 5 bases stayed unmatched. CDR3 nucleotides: TGTGCCAGCAGCCCGCTGGGACAGAACTATGGCTACACCTTC. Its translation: CASSPLGQNYGYTF.

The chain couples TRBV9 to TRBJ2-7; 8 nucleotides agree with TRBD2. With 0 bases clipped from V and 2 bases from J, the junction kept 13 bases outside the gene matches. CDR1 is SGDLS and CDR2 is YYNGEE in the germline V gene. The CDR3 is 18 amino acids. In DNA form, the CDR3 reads TGTGCCAGCAGCGTAGCTACAACTAGCGGTCTAGTCACCTACGAGCAGTACTTC. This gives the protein CASSVATTSGLVTYEQYF.

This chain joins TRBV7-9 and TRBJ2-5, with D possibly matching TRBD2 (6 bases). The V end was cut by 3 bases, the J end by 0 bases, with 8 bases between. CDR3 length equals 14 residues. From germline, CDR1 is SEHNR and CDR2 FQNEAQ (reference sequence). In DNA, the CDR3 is TGTGCCAGCAGCTTTGGAGGGTACCAAGAGACCCAGTACTTC. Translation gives CASSFGGYQETQYF. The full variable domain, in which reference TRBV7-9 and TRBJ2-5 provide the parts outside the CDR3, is DTGVSQNPRHKITKRGQNVTFRCDPISEHNRLYWYRQTLGQGPEFLTYFQNEAQLEKSRLLSDRFSAERPKGSFSTLEIQRTEQGDSAMYLCASSFGGYQETQYFGPGTRLLVL.

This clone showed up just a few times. CDR3 region: CAWAAGFSYGYTF. In nucleotides, the CDR3 is TGTGCCTGGGCGGCCGGTTTTTCCTATGGCTACACCTTC. The chain carries TRBV30 and TRBJ1-2; D is undetermined. The germline gives CDR1 GTSNPN, CDR2 SVGIG (reference sequence). V was clipped by 5 bases and J by 4 bases, with 14 bases between them. This CDR3 contains 13 residues.

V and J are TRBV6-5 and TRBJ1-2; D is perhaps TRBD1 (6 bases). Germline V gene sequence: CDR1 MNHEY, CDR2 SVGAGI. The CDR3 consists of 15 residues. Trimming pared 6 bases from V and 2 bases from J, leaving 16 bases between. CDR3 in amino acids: CASRTQGTYNYGYTF. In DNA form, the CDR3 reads TGTGCCAGCAGAACCCAAGGGACATACAACTATGGCTACACCTTC.

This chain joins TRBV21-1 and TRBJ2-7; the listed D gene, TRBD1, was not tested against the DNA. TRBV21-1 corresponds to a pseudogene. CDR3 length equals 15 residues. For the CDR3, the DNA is TGTGCCAGCAGCAAAGTTGGACAGTCAACTTACGAGCAGTACGTC. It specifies CASSKVGQSTYEQYV.

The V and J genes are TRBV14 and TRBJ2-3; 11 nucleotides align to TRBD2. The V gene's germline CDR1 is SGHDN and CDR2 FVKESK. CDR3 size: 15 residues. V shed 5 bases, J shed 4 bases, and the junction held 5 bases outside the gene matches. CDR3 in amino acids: CASSDLAGGADTQYF. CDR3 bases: TGTGCCAGCAGCGACCTAGCGGGAGGTGCAGATACGCAGTATTTT.

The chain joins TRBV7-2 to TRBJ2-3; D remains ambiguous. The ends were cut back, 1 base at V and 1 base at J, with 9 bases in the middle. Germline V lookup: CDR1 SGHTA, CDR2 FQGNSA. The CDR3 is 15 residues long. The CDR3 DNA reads TGTGCCAGCAGCTTAGAGGCGGTGGGCACAGATACGCAGTATTTT. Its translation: CASSLEAVGTDTQYF.

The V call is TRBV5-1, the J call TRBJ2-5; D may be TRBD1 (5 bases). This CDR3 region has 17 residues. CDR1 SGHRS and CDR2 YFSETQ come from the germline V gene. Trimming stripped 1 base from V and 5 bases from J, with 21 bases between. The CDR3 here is CASSLRRFELRQETQYF. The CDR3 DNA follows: TGCGCCAGCAGCTTGAGACGGTTTGAGCTAAGACAGGAGACCCAGTACTTC.

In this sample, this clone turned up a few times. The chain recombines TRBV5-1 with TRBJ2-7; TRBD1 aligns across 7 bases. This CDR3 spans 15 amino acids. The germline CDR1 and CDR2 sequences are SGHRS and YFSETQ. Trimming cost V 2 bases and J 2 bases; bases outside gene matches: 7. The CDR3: CASSLAGGSAYEQYV. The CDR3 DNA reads TGCGCCAGCAGCTTAGCAGGGGGTTCCGCCTACGAGCAGTACGTC.

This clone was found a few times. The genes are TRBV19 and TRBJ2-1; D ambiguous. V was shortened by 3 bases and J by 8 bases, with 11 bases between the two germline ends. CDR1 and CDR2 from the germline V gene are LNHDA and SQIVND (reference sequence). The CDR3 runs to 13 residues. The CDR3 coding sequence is TGTGCCAGTAGTATGTCCCCAGTCTATGAGCAGTTCTTC. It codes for CASSMSPVYEQFF.

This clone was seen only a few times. The CDR3 DNA sequence: TGTGCCAGCAGCCGAGGCACGACCTCCGGGGAGCTGTTTTTT. Translating it yields CASSRGTTSGELFF. The rearrangement uses TRBV7-9 and TRBJ2-2; D gene unclear. There are 14 residues in the CDR3. The ends were cut back, 5 bases at V and 6 bases at J, with 13 bases in the middle. Germline values: CDR1 SEHNR, CDR2 FQNEAQ (reference sequence).